The 11 T cell receptor beta chains below all came from one sample that was sequenced in a study of blood T cell repertoires in COVID-19. Sequenced by immunoSEQ multiplex PCR; TCRdb stores in-frame clones only, minus some. There are 150,000 to 200,000 clones in the sample; 80% to 90% occur only once, and 12% to 15% lies in the top ten. The sequenced sample consisted of PBMCs or T cells enriched from blood (not recorded which). Receptor source: a man aged 50 or older who had recovered from COVID-19.

CDR3 bases: TGTGCCAGCAGTTCAATTGGGGGGACAGACTATGGCTACACCTTC. Residues: CASSSIGGTDYGYTF. The V and J genes are TRBV28 and TRBJ1-2; 7 bases are shared with TRBD1. CDR3 length: 15 amino acids. The junction had 8 bases not matched to a gene; V was cut back by 4 bases and J by 3 bases. Germline V lookup: CDR1 MDHEN, CDR2 SYDVKM.

This chain joins TRBV24-1 and TRBJ2-2; 8 bases match TRBD1. Per the germline V gene, CDR1 is KGHDR and CDR2 is SFDVKD. Germline trimming cut 3 bases from V and 1 base from J; bases unmatched to any gene: 6. The CDR3 covers 17 residues. CDR3: CATSDQPGQENTGELFF. The CDR3 region has the DNA TGTGCCACCAGTGATCAGCCGGGACAGGAGAACACCGGGGAGCTGTTTTTT.

The chain combines TRBV19 with TRBJ1-5, with TRBD1 as a possible D gene (5 bases). The length of the CDR3 is 14 residues. CDR1 and CDR2 (germline): LNHDA, SQIVND (reference sequence). V shed 1 base and J shed 5 bases, with 9 bases lying between them. This CDR3 reads CASSIGAGYQPQHF. In DNA form, the CDR3 reads TGTGCCAGTAGTATAGGAGCAGGGTATCAGCCCCAGCATTTT.

This clone was seen only once. The rearrangement links TRBV10-2 to TRBJ1-1, with 8 nucleotides matching TRBD1. This CDR3 region has 13 residues. The V and J ends lost 5 bases and 7 bases, in that order; junction bases with no gene match: 6. The V gene's germline CDR1 is WSHSY and CDR2 SAAADI. This CDR3 is CASSHRDRLEAFF. The CDR3 DNA reads as TGCGCCAGCAGTCACCGGGACAGGCTTGAAGCTTTCTTT.

This clone was seen a few times. The rearrangement joins TRBV5-4 to TRBJ2-7; 8 positions agree with TRBD1. Per the germline V gene, CDR1 is SGHNT and CDR2 is YYREEE (reference sequence). The CDR3 sequence is 15 residues long. V was clipped by 3 bases and J by 3 bases; unmatched bases: 8. The CDR3 spells CASSYIGTGYYEQYF. CDR3 DNA sequence: TGTGCCAGCAGCTACATAGGGACAGGTTACTACGAGCAGTACTTC.

This clone was seen a few times. The chain carries TRBV7-2 and TRBJ1-2; D may be TRBD1 (6 bases). This CDR3 has 12 amino acids. The germline V gene has CDR1 SGHTA and CDR2 FQGNSA. The V and J ends lost 5 bases and 6 bases respectively, with 10 bases between them. CDR3 DNA: TGTGCCAGCAGCCCACAGGGACATGGCTACACCTTC. This encodes CASSPQGHGYTF.

This clone was counted only a few times. The rearrangement joins TRBV5-1 to TRBJ1-6, with TRBD1 matching over 7 bases. Germline CDR1 is SGHRS and CDR2 is YFSETQ. The CDR3 length is 15 residues. The V gene end was trimmed by 4 bases and the J gene end by 5 bases; junction bases not matched to a gene: 6. In nucleotides, the CDR3 is TGCGCCAGCAGCGCGGGACAGCTCGATAATTCACCCCTCCACTTT. Protein product: CASSAGQLDNSPLHF.

V gene TRBV28 combines with J gene TRBJ2-3, with TRBD2 identical over 9 bases. Trimming cost V 6 bases and J 5 bases; bases outside gene matches: 15. The CDR3 runs 17 residues. Per germline, CDR1 MDHEN and CDR2 SYDVKM. The DNA for the CDR3 is TGTGCCAGCAGCCCACCCCCCGGGACTAGCATGGTAGATACGCAGTATTTT. This codes for CASSPPPGTSMVDTQYF.

The sample holds a few counts of this clone. This chain connects TRBV28 to TRBJ1-1; weak D call: TRBD1 (6 bases). V lost 6 bases and J lost 3, with 17 bases in between. This CDR3 has 15 residues. Germline V gives CDR1 MDHEN, CDR2 SYDVKM. CDR3 nucleotides: TGTGCCAGCAGCTCTCCTGGGGGGGCCGACACTGAAGCTTTCTTT. The encoded protein is CASSSPGGADTEAFF.

The chain is built from TRBV7-2 and TRBJ1-3; perhaps TRBD1 as D (6 bases). Trimming shortened V by 1 base and J by 3 bases, and 13 bases separated the two germline ends. The CDR3 has 16 residues. Germline V lookup: CDR1 SGHTA, CDR2 FQGNSA. CDR3 protein: CASSLGIGGVGNTIYF. Here the CDR3 DNA reads TGTGCCAGCAGCTTAGGGATAGGGGGGGTTGGAAACACCATATATTTT.

The genes are TRBV6-5 and TRBJ1-6; no definite D call. Trimming removed 6 bases at V and 2 bases at J, with 11 bases between. The CDR3 contains 15 residues. Germline V lookup: CDR1 MNHEY, CDR2 SVGAGI. The DNA of the CDR3 is TGTGCCAGCAGCTCTCAGATTACCTATAATTCACCCCTCCACTTT. As protein: CASSSQITYNSPLHF.